This T cell receptor (beta chain) was sequenced in a study of identical twins. This CDR3 has 17 amino acids. V lost 0 bases and J lost 0, with 11 bases in between. Germline CDR1 SGHDN, CDR2 FVKESK. Each CDR3 protein gets one entry after TCRdb re-called the 5' RACE reads with MiXCR. The data contain around 530,000 distinct CDR3 sequences, roughly 15% of them singletons. The table lists this clonotype with a few counts. Antigen unknown. Points from the study as a whole: Conclusions rested on cross-sectional statistics rather than following the same donors. Beta out-of-frame sequences showed weaker excess sharing between twins.

The sample was also linked to a second study, of yellow fever vaccine responses in identical twins.

V and J are TRBV14 and TRBJ2-2; D gene uncertain. The clonotype was recovered from a woman between 18 and 30 years old in good health. Material: CD4+ T cells sorted from blood. In DNA form, the CDR3 reads TGTGCCAGCAGCCAAGATGGGGTCCGAACGAACACCGGGGAGCTGTTTTTT. This codes for CASSQDGVRTNTGELFF.